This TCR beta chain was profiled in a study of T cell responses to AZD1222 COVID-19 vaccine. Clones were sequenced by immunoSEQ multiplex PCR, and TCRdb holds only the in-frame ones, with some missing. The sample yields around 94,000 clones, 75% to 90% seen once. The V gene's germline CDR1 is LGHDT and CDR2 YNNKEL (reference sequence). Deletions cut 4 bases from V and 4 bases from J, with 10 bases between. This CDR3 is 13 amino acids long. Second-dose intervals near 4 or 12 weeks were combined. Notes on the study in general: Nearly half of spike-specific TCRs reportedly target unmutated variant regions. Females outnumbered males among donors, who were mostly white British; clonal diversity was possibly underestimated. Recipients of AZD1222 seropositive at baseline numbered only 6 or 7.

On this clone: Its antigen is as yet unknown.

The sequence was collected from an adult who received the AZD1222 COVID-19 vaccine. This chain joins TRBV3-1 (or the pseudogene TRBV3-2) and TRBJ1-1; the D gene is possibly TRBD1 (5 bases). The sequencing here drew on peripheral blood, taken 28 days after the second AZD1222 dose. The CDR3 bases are TGTGCCAGCAGCCGGGGCGGGGGCACTGAAGCTTTCTTT. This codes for CASSRGGGTEAFF.